The 21 T cell receptor beta chains below were found in one sample sequenced in a study of monozygotic twins with cystic fibrosis (TCRdb year 2021). The library was prepared using the immunoSEQ multiplex PCR assay. Held by TCRdb, this immuneACCESS table contains in-frame sequences only and omits some clones. Under half of the omission traces to an unresolved V gene where checked; the cause of the rest is unknown. The sample table holds 25,000 to 35,000 clones, of which around four fifths were seen once. Of the sample, roughly 0.9% falls within the top ten clones. The sequencing sample was made of blood. The receptors were gathered from a girl between 2 and 10 years old with cystic fibrosis.

This chain connects TRBV29-1 to TRBJ2-7; D unresolved. The length of the CDR3 is 13 residues. Trimming removed 0 bases at V and 1 base at J, with 7 bases between. Germline CDR1 reads SQVTM; CDR2 reads ANQGSEA. The CDR3 spells CSVEDSSSYEQYF. The DNA for the CDR3 is TGCAGCGTTGAAGACAGTTCTTCCTACGAGCAGTACTTC.

The chain has TRBV30 and TRBJ2-3; D may be TRBD2 (6 bases). Trimming pared 3 bases from V and 3 bases from J, leaving 13 bases between. The germline gives CDR1 GTSNPN, CDR2 SVGIG (reference sequence). CDR3 length equals 14 residues. As DNA, the CDR3 is TGTGCCTGGAGGGAGGGATTAGTAACAGATACGCAGTATTTT. As protein: CAWREGLVTDTQYF.

This clone came up once. The chain has TRBV5-1 and TRBJ2-3, with 8 bases fitting TRBD2. Per the germline V gene, CDR1 is SGHRS and CDR2 is YFSETQ. The CDR3 loop spans 15 amino acids. V lost 4 bases and J lost 3; bases outside the gene matches: 7. Here the CDR3 DNA reads TGCGCCAGCAGCGCAAGGACGGGAGGGACAGATACGCAGTATTTT. It translates to CASSARTGGTDTQYF.

Only a few counts were recorded for this clone. The chain combines TRBV7-9 with TRBJ1-2, with 7 bases lining up with TRBD1. Germline V gives CDR1 SEHNR, CDR2 FQNEAQ (reference sequence). Unmatched junction bases numbered 7, after V lost 5 bases and J lost 4 bases. The CDR3 totals 14 residues. CDR3 DNA sequence: TGTGCCAGCAGCCCCAGGGGGGGCGGCTATGGCTACACCTTC. This translates into CASSPRGGGYGYTF.

This CDR3 is CASSETGSPGELFF. CDR3 nucleotide sequence: TGTGCCAGCAGCGAGACAGGGTCACCCGGGGAGCTGTTTTTT. This chain uses TRBV9 with TRBJ2-2; 7 bases line up with TRBD1. The CDR3 is 14 amino acids. Per germline, CDR1 SGDLS and CDR2 YYNGEE. The junction had 5 bases not matched to a gene; V was cut back by 3 bases and J by 6 bases.

The V call is TRBV28, the J call TRBJ2-5; perhaps TRBD1 as D (6 bases). This CDR3 has 15 amino acids. In germline, CDR1 is MDHEN, CDR2 SYDVKM. Between the trimmed V and J ends, which lost 5 bases and 2 bases, there was a span of 15 bases. CDR3 protein: CASSPPGQLQETQYF. The CDR3 DNA follows: TGTGCCAGCAGTCCCCCGGGACAATTACAAGAGACCCAGTACTTC.

The chain is built from TRBV30 and TRBJ1-2, with 9 bases aligning to TRBD1. The CDR3 is 17 residues long. The J segment lost 1 base and the V segment lost 6 bases, leaving 15 bases of the junction unmatched. CDR1 is GTSNPN, CDR2 SVGIG, per germline (reference sequence). CDR3 DNA sequence: TGTGCCTGTTATCTTAACAGGGGGCGCTGGGGTAACTATGGCTACACCTTC. Its translation: CACYLNRGRWGNYGYTF. Full variable domain (remainder filled in from reference TRBV30 and TRBJ1-2): SQTIHQWPATLVQPVGSPLSLECTVEGTSNPNLYWYRQAAGRGLQLLFYSVGIGQISSEVPQNLSASRPQDRQFILSSKKLLLSDSGFYLCACYLNRGRWGNYGYTFGSGTRLTVV.

The chain carries TRBV6-6 and TRBJ2-1, with TRBD1 identical over 8 bases. The germline V gene has CDR1 MNHNY and CDR2 SVGAGI (reference sequence). The CDR3 length is 16 residues. Germline trimming cut 3 bases from V and 0 bases from J; bases unmatched to any gene: 4. Here the CDR3 reads CASSYRQGTSYNEQFF. The DNA of the CDR3 is TGTGCCAGCAGTTATAGACAGGGGACCTCCTACAATGAGCAGTTCTTC.

The rearrangement uses TRBV29-1 and TRBJ1-1; no definite D call. This CDR3 contains 12 residues. In germline, CDR1 is SQVTM, CDR2 ANQGSEA. V gave up 7 bases and J gave up 2 bases, with 11 bases separating them. The DNA of the CDR3 is TGCAGCGCCGTTTGGAGTAACACTGAAGCTTTCTTT. Translation gives CSAVWSNTEAFF.

The V and J genes are TRBV6-5 and TRBJ1-5; unclear D gene. V was pared by 0 bases and J by 5 bases, with 11 bases between. The germline CDR1 and CDR2 sequences are MNHEY and SVGAGI. CDR3 length equals 15 residues. The CDR3 region has the DNA TGTGCCAGCAGTTACTCGAAGGGTTCGGATCAGCCCCAGCATTTT. Translation: CASSYSKGSDQPQHF.

The rearrangement links TRBV7-2 to TRBJ1-2; D uncertain. Trimming took 2 bases from V and 0 from J, leaving 10 bases between them. This CDR3 has 15 residues. The germline CDR1 and CDR2 sequences are SGHTA and FQGNSA. The CDR3 DNA reads as TGTGCCAGCAGCTTATTCGAAGGAACTAACTATGGCTACACCTTC. Its translation is CASSLFEGTNYGYTF.

This chain joins TRBV5-4 and TRBJ1-2, with D unclear. Germline values: CDR1 SGHNT, CDR2 YYREEE (reference sequence). The germline V and J ends were trimmed by 2 bases and 0 bases, with 8 bases remaining between them. The CDR3 extends over 14 amino acids. CDR3 loop: CASSLYVSNYGYTF. In nucleotides, the CDR3 is TGTGCCAGCAGCTTATACGTGTCTAACTATGGCTACACCTTC.

A few counts support this clone. The chain recombines TRBV5-5 with TRBJ1-1; D ambiguous. V lost 0 bases and J 1 base, leaving 10 bases between the germline ends. Germline lookup yields CDR1 SGHKS and CDR2 YYEKEE (reference sequence). The CDR3 extends over 15 amino acids. The CDR3 loop reads CASSLVGGPNTEAFF. As DNA, the CDR3 is TGTGCCAGCAGCTTGGTGGGCGGACCGAACACTGAAGCTTTCTTT.

V is TRBV2 and J is TRBJ2-5; no definite D call. Germline values: CDR1 SNHLY, CDR2 FYNNEI. Trimming stripped 3 bases from V and 1 base from J, with 6 bases between. The CDR3 is made up of 13 amino acids. The CDR3 sequence: CASSEQAQETQYF. As DNA, the CDR3 is TGTGCCAGCAGTGAGCAGGCCCAAGAGACCCAGTACTTC. The full variable domain, its missing parts supplied by reference TRBV2 and TRBJ2-5, is EPEVTQTPSHQVTQMGQEVILRCVPISNHLYFYWYRQILGQKVEFLVSFYNNEISEKSEIFDDQFSVERPDGSNFTLKIRSTKLEDSAMYFCASSEQAQETQYFGPGTRLLVL.

This clone showed up just a few times. The chain uses TRBV6-5 and TRBJ1-1, with 8 bases identical to TRBD1. J lost 4 bases, V lost 6 bases, and 10 bases had no gene match. CDR3 length: 15 amino acids. Germline V CDR1 and CDR2: MNHEY, SVGAGI. CDR3 region: CASSPQGGARTEAFF. As DNA, the CDR3 is TGTGCCAGCAGCCCACAGGGGGGGGCGCGCACTGAAGCTTTCTTT.

The chain recombines TRBV30 with TRBJ1-1; tentatively, D is TRBD1 (6 bases). The germline V gene has CDR1 GTSNPN and CDR2 SVGIG (reference sequence). The CDR3 runs to 14 residues. Trimming shortened V by 3 bases and J by 1 base, and 12 bases separated the two germline ends. CDR3 sequence reads: CAWRPGTKNTEAFF. Written as DNA, the CDR3 is TGTGCCTGGAGGCCCGGGACAAAGAACACTGAAGCTTTCTTT.

V gene TRBV10-3 combines with J gene TRBJ1-1; 10 bases match TRBD1. J lost 10 bases, V lost 7 bases, and 9 bases had no gene match. This CDR3 has 13 residues. Germline V gene lookup returns CDR1 ENHRY and CDR2 SYGVKD. The CDR3 sequence is CAINPRDRGPAFF. The CDR3 coding sequence is TGTGCCATCAATCCCCGGGACAGGGGACCAGCTTTCTTT.

The chain is built from TRBV28 and TRBJ1-5; D is unresolved. Germline assignment: CDR1 MDHEN and CDR2 SYDVKM. V lost 1 base to trimming and J lost 0 bases, with 7 bases between them. The CDR3 runs 15 residues. CDR3 in DNA: TGTGCCAGCAGTTTATTAGTAGATAGCAATCAGCCCCAGCATTTT. It is translated as CASSLLVDSNQPQHF. The complete variable domain, with remaining parts taken from reference TRBV28 and TRBJ1-5, reads DVKVTQSSRYLVKRTGEKVFLECVQDMDHENMFWYRQDPGLGLRLIYFSYDVKMKEKGDIPEGYSVSREKKERFSLILESASTNQTSMYLCASSLLVDSNQPQHFGDGTRLSIL.

The chain has TRBV6-5 and TRBJ2-5; D unclear. From germline, CDR1 is MNHEY and CDR2 SVGAGI. V dropped 6 bases and J dropped 4 bases, with 18 bases sitting between them. This CDR3 is 15 amino acids long. DNA for the CDR3: TGTGCCAGCAGCCGAATAAGCCGGGCCAGAGAGACCCAGTACTTC. It codes for CASSRISRARETQYF.

The V and J genes are TRBV9 and TRBJ1-5; 10 bases align to TRBD1. Trimming removed 2 bases from V and 5 bases from J; junction bases left unmatched: 4. CDR3 length: 15 amino acids. Germline-derived CDR1 and CDR2 are SGDLS and YYNGEE. CDR3 DNA sequence: TGTGCCAGCAGCGTCGGGACAGGGGTTGATCAGCCCCAGCATTTT. Protein: CASSVGTGVDQPQHF.

The chain carries TRBV4-1 and TRBJ1-5; D is ambiguous. V was cut by 1 base and J by 6 bases, with 13 bases left in between. CDR1 MGHRA and CDR2 YSYEKL come from the germline V gene. There are 15 residues in the CDR3. CDR3 sequence reads: CASSQVIGFLQPQHF. The CDR3 region has the DNA TGCGCCAGCAGCCAAGTGATAGGATTTCTTCAGCCCCAGCATTTT.